This TCR beta chain was found in a study of CD8 T cells in ankylosing spondylitis. Trimming shortened V by 10 bases and J by 3 bases, and 9 bases separated the two germline ends. This CDR3 is built from 11 residues. Germline V gene lookup returns CDR1 SGHAT and CDR2 FQNNGV. TCRdb reanalysed the 5' RACE reads using MiXCR and keeps one entry per CDR3 protein. The sample lists under 450,000 distinct CDR3 sequences; 20% to 25% were seen once. This clonotype has just a few counts. The rearrangement links TRBV11-2 to TRBJ2-5, with a weak D call TRBD1 (6 bases). This TCR was recovered from a male donor with ankylosing spondylitis or in good health (not recorded which). Sequencing was done on a sample of blood, either unsorted or a sorted T cell fraction (not recorded which). The DNA for the CDR3 is TGTGCCACCCGGACAGAAGAGACCCAGTACTTC. Amino acid sequence: CATRTEETQYF.